The T cell receptor beta chain under discussion was sequenced for a study of T cell responses to AZD1222 COVID-19 vaccine. The repertoire was sequenced with immunoSEQ multiplex PCR; TCRdb's copy has only in-frame clones and lacks some. The sample carries 140,000 to 150,000 clones, roughly four fifths recorded once. The CDR3 is 17 amino acids. V was clipped by 4 bases and J by 5 bases, with 18 bases between them. Germline values: CDR1 SGHDN, CDR2 FVKESK. A note on this clone: Antigen: not known.

Study-wide findings and caveats: Spike-specific TCRs gained breadth and depth after people received two AZD1222 doses. The donor cohort was predominantly white British with a female majority, and clonal diversity may have been underestimated.

The receptor was derived from an adult in good health. V usage is TRBV14 and J usage is TRBJ1-6, with a possible D match to TRBD1 (5 bases). The material was peripheral blood, obtained on day 0 of MenACWY control vaccination. CDR3 DNA: TGTGCCAGCAGCCGCCTTATGAGGGGCACTGATAATTCACCCCTCCACTTT. Its translation: CASSRLMRGTDNSPLHF.